The rows below give T cell receptor beta chains drawn from one sample of a study of blood T cell repertoires in COVID-19. Sequencing used immunoSEQ multiplex PCR; TCRdb keeps in-frame clones, though not all of them. This table holds approximately 260,000 clones, about nine tenths found once. The sample was peripheral blood. All receptors come from a man aged 45 to 65 with acute or convalescent COVID-19. CDR3s include the opening cysteine and the closing phenylalanine or tryptophan. A D gene is named only where the DNA matches it firmly. Where a row states a size, it is once, few, many or the class of an expanded clone; other rows omit it.

J gene,V gene,clone size,D gene,CDR3 DNA,CDR3 protein
TRBJ1-5,TRBV6-6,few,TRBD1,TGTGCCAGCAGGTCGGGACAGGGCAACAATCAGCCCCAGCATTTT,CASRSGQGNNQPQHF
TRBJ1-6,TRBV19,.,TRBD1,TGTGCCAGTATCCAATCCGGCAGGGACAGGGCTTTGTCACCCCTCCACTTT,CASIQSGRDRALSPLHF
TRBJ2-7,TRBV19,once,TRBD1,TGTGCCAGTAGTATGGGGACAGGGACCTACGAGCAGTACTTC,CASSMGTGTYEQYF
TRBJ1-2,TRBV19,.,TRBD1,TGTGCCAGTAGCGAAGGGACAGGTTTTGGCTACACCTTC,CASSEGTGFGYTF
TRBJ1-2,TRBV11-1,.,TRBD1,TGTGCCAGCAGCATGGGACAGGGCGACGGCTACACCTTC,CASSMGQGDGYTF
TRBJ2-1,TRBV6-4,.,TRBD2,TGTGCCAGCAGCCGCGGGACTAGCGGGGGCTACAATGAGCAGTTCTTC,CASSRGTSGGYNEQFF
TRBJ1-1,TRBV2,.,TRBD1,TGTGCCAGCAGGCAACAGGGGGTTGGTACTGAAGCTTTCTTT,CASRQQGVGTEAFF
TRBJ1-1,TRBV2,.,.,TGTGCCAGCAGTGAGGAGTCTAAAGAAGCTTTCTTT,CASSEESKEAFF
TRBJ1-3,TRBV19,.,.,TGTGCCAGTAGTATCCGGGAACTTGGAAACACCATATATTTT,CASSIRELGNTIYF
TRBJ1-2,TRBV19,once,TRBD1,TGTGCCAGCCTCGGGGACAGGGTAGCCTATGGCTACACCTTC,CASLGDRVAYGYTF
TRBJ1-1,TRBV3-1/TRBV3-2,.,TRBD1,TGTGCCAGCAGCCAGACAGGGGGAAGGGCTGAAGCTTTCTTT,CASSQTGGRAEAFF
TRBJ2-3,TRBV10-3,.,TRBD2,TGTGCCATCAGTGCACTAGCGGGGGAAACAGATACGCAGTATTTT,CAISALAGETDTQYF
TRBJ2-3,TRBV2,.,.,TGTGCCAGCAGTTCAGGATTTGCTTGGATGGAAGATACGCAGTATTTT,CASSSGFAWMEDTQYF
TRBJ1-4,TRBV7-9,.,TRBD1,TGTGCCGGAGTCGCCGGGACAGGGGGCGATCCTGAAAAACTGTTTTTT,CAGVAGTGGDPEKLFF
TRBJ2-1,TRBV3-1/TRBV3-2,.,TRBD2,TGTGCCAGCAGCCCACGTAGCGGGGGGGCGGGTAATGAGCAGTTCTTC,CASSPRSGGAGNEQFF
TRBJ1-2,TRBV5-1,.,TRBD1,TGCGCCAGCAGCTTGGCAGGGGGCGACGGCTACACCTTC,CASSLAGGDGYTF
TRBJ2-7,TRBV7-9,.,.,TGTGCCAGCAGCTTAGCCGTCTTCTACGAGCAGTACTTC,CASSLAVFYEQYF
TRBJ1-5,TRBV6-1,.,.,TGTGCCAGCAGTGAACTGGCACCCCAGCATTTT,CASSELAPQHF
TRBJ2-3,TRBV7-9,.,TRBD2,TGTGCCAGCAGCACAGCGGGGGGGCTTGGCACAGATACGCAGTATTTT,CASSTAGGLGTDTQYF
TRBJ1-5,TRBV18,.,.,TGTGCCAGCTCACAACAGGATCAGCCCCAGCATTTT,CASSQQDQPQHF
TRBJ2-7,TRBV7-2,.,TRBD1,TGTGCCAGCAGCTTAACCCGGGACAGGGGCACCAGCTCCTACGAGCAGTACTTC,CASSLTRDRGTSSYEQYF
TRBJ1-3,TRBV9,.,.,TGTGCCAGCAGCGAGGAGCACTCTGGAAACACCATATATTTT,CASSEEHSGNTIYF
TRBJ1-4,TRBV9,.,.,TGTGCCAGCAGCGTATCGAGCGTGGAAGAAAAACTGTTTTTT,CASSVSSVEEKLFF
TRBJ2-1,TRBV9,.,.,TGTGCCAGCAGCGCCGCTCGGTCGGAGCAGTTCTTC,CASSAARSEQFF
TRBJ2-5,TRBV11-1,.,.,TGTGCCAGCAGTCAACAGTCGAACCAAGAGACCCAGTACTTC,CASSQQSNQETQYF
TRBJ1-2,TRBV6-1,.,.,TGTGCCAGCAGTGAAGCTTTGCAGGGGAGAGGCTACACCTTC,CASSEALQGRGYTF
TRBJ1-3,TRBV3-1/TRBV3-2,.,.,TGTGCCAGCAGCCAAAAAGCTTACGGAAACACCATATATTTT,CASSQKAYGNTIYF
TRBJ1-2,TRBV5-4,.,TRBD1,TGTGCCAGCAGCGCCGGGTTAGGGGGCGCGTCTGTTTCGGACTATGGCTACACCTTC,CASSAGLGGASVSDYGYTF
TRBJ1-2,TRBV11-2,.,TRBD1,TGTGCCAGCAGCTTAGGAAGGGGGCGACATGGCTACACCTTC,CASSLGRGRHGYTF
TRBJ2-6,TRBV2,.,TRBD1,TGTGCCAGCAGAGAGCGACAGGGGGCTGGGGCCAACGTCCTGACTTTC,CASRERQGAGANVLTF
TRBJ2-7,TRBV5-1,.,.,TGCGCCAGCAGCTTGAGTAGCTCCTACGAGCAGTACTTC,CASSLSSSYEQYF
TRBJ1-5,TRBV7-2,.,.,TGTGCCAGCAAGGGGAACCTCGGCAATCAGCCCCAGCATTTT,CASKGNLGNQPQHF
TRBJ1-1,TRBV14,.,.,TGTGCCAGCAGCTGGGACTCTAACACTGAAGCTTTCTTT,CASSWDSNTEAFF
TRBJ2-5,TRBV5-4,.,.,TGTGCCAGCAGCTTGGGGCCCCAAGAGACCCAGTACTTC,CASSLGPQETQYF
TRBJ2-3,TRBV5-1,.,.,TGCGCCAGCTTCGGCGGGGCGGCCGCAGATACGCAGTATTTT,CASFGGAAADTQYF
TRBJ2-7,TRBV5-1,once,TRBD1,TGCGCCAGCAGCCAGGGACAGGGGGCTAGCGAGCAGTACTTC,CASSQGQGASEQYF
TRBJ2-3,TRBV2,.,.,TGTGCCAGCAGCGATAGAAGGGGGCAGTATTTT,CASSDRRGQYF
TRBJ2-7,TRBV27,.,TRBD1,TGTGCCAGCAGTGACAGGGGGCAATTCTACGAGCAGTACTTC,CASSDRGQFYEQYF
TRBJ2-1,TRBV5-1,.,.,TGCGCCAGCAGCTTTGGCTATGAGCAGTTCTTC,CASSFGYEQFF
TRBJ2-5,TRBV3-1/TRBV3-2,.,TRBD2,TGTGCCAGCAGCCAAGATACTAGCGGGGGGTTTAAGACCCAGTACTTC,CASSQDTSGGFKTQYF
TRBJ1-3,TRBV4-1,.,.,TGCGCCAGCAGCCGAGAACATAGCCCCTCTGGAAACACCATATATTTT,CASSREHSPSGNTIYF
TRBJ2-7,TRBV2,.,.,TGTGCCAGCAGTGATTCTATATCCTACGAGCAGTACTTC,CASSDSISYEQYF
TRBJ2-1,TRBV5-1,once,.,TGCGCCAGCAGCGGGGGGTACTATAATGAGCAGTTCTTC,CASSGGYYNEQFF
TRBJ2-5,TRBV19,.,.,TGTGCCAGTATGGGGAGCGGCGGGCTCCAAGAGACCCAGTACTTC,CASMGSGGLQETQYF
TRBJ1-1,TRBV5-1,.,TRBD1,TGCGCCAGCGTTCCTGGACAGGGGGACACTGAAGCTTTCTTT,CASVPGQGDTEAFF
TRBJ2-3,TRBV10-3,.,.,TGTGCCATCAGTGAGTCGGGCTCGTGGGTGGATACGCAGTATTTT,CAISESGSWVDTQYF
TRBJ1-1,TRBV19,.,TRBD1,TGTGCCAGTAGTATAGATCTTTGGGCAGGGGGTTACACTGAAGCTTTCTTT,CASSIDLWAGGYTEAFF
TRBJ2-7,TRBV2,few,.,TGTGCCAGCAGGCGGGGCTACGAGCAGTACTTC,CASRRGYEQYF
TRBJ2-2,TRBV3-1/TRBV3-2,.,TRBD1,TGTGCCAGCAGCCAAGGACAGGGGTTCGGGGAGCTGTTTTTT,CASSQGQGFGELFF
TRBJ2-1,TRBV29-1,.,.,TGCAGCGGCGGAACAGGGTTTGGCGGTGAGCAGTTCTTC,CSGGTGFGGEQFF
TRBJ1-4,TRBV7-8,few,.,TGTGCCAGCAGCTTTGGGCCCTTCGGTGAAAAACTGTTTTTT,CASSFGPFGEKLFF
TRBJ2-3,TRBV4-2,.,.,TGTGCCAGCAGCCAAGATCGGCCAGCGGCGGGCACAGATACGCAGTATTTT,CASSQDRPAAGTDTQYF
TRBJ1-1,TRBV7-9,few,.,TGTGCCAGCAGCTTAGGGGCCGTGGTGACTGAAGCTTTCTTT,CASSLGAVVTEAFF
TRBJ2-1,TRBV7-3,.,TRBD2,TGTGCCAGCAGCCCTCTAGCGGGGGGCCCCTACAATGAGCAGTTCTTC,CASSPLAGGPYNEQFF
TRBJ2-5,TRBV2,.,.,TGTGCCAGCAACGGGGGAGGGGGCCAAGAGACCCAGTACTTC,CASNGGGGQETQYF
TRBJ2-7,TRBV5-1,few,.,TGCGCCAGCGCCCGGCAATCTGGACAGTATCGCCTCGAGCAGTACTTC,CASARQSGQYRLEQYF
TRBJ2-7,TRBV12-3/TRBV12-4,once,TRBD2,TGTGCCGCCGGGCAGGGCGGGAGCTACGAGCAGTACTTC,CAAGQGGSYEQYF
TRBJ1-1,TRBV30,.,.,TGTGCCTGGGACCCGGGTGGGAACACTGAAGCTTTCTTT,CAWDPGGNTEAFF
TRBJ1-2,TRBV9,.,TRBD1,TGTGCCAGCAGCTATATACAGGGGGCGGAAGGCTACACCTTC,CASSYIQGAEGYTF
TRBJ1-1,TRBV4-1,.,TRBD1,TGCGCCAGCAGCCATTCGGGACAGATGAACACTGAAGCTTTCTTT,CASSHSGQMNTEAFF